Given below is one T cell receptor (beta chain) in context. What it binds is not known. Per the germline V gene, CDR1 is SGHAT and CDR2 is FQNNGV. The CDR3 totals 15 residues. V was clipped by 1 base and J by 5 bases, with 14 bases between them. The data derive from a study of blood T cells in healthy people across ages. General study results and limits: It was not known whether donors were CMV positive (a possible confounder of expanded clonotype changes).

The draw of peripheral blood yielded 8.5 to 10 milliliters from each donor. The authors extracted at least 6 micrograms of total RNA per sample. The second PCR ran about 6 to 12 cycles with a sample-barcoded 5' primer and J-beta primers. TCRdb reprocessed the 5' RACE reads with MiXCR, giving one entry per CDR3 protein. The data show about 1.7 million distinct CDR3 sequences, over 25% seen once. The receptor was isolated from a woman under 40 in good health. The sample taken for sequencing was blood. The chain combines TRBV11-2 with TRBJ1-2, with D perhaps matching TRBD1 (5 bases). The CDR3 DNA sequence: TGTGCCAGCAGCTTAGCCCCAGGGAGCGGGTATGGCTACACCTTC. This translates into CASSLAPGSGYGYTF. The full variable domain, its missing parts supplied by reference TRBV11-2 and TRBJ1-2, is EAGVAQSPRYKIIEKRQSVAFWCNPISGHATLYWYQQILGQGPKLLIQFQNNGVVDDSQLPKDRFSAERLKGVDSTLKIQPAKLEDSAVYLCASSLAPGSGYGYTFGSGTRLTVV.